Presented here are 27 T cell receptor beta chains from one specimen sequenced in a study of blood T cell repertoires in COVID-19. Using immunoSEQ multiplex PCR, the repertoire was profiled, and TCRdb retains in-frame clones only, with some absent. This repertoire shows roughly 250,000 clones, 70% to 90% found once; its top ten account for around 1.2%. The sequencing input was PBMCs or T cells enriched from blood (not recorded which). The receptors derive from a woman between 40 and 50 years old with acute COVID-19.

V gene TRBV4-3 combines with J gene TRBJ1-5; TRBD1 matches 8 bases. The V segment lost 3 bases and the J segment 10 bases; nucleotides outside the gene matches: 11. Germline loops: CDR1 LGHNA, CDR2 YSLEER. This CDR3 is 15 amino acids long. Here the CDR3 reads CASSQVRGLGGPQHF. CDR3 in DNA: TGCGCCAGCAGCCAGGTCAGGGGGCTCGGGGGCCCCCAGCATTTT.

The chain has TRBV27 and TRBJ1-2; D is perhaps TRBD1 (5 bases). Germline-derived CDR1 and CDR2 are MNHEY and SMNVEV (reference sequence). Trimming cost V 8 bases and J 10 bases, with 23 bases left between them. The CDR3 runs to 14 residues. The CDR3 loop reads CASRMMGTYVDYTF. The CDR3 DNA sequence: TGTGCCAGCCGGATGATGGGGACTTATGTGGACTACACCTTC.

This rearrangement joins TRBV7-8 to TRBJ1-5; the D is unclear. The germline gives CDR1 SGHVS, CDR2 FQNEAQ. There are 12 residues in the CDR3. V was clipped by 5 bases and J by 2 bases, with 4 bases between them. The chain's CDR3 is CASSTGNQPQHF. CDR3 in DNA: TGTGCCAGCAGCACGGGCAATCAGCCCCAGCATTTT.

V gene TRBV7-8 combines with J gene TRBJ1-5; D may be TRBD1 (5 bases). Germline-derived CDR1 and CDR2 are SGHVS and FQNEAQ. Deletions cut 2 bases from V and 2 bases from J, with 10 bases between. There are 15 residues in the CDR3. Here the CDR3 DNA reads TGTGCCAGCAGCTTAACAGACAGCGGCAATCAGCCCCAGCATTTT. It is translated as CASSLTDSGNQPQHF.

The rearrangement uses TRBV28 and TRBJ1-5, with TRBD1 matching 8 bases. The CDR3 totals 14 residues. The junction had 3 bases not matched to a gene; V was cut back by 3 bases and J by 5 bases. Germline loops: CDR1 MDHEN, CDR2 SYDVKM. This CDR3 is CASSLGQADQPQHF. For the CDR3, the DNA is TGTGCCAGCAGTTTGGGACAGGCGGATCAGCCCCAGCATTTT.

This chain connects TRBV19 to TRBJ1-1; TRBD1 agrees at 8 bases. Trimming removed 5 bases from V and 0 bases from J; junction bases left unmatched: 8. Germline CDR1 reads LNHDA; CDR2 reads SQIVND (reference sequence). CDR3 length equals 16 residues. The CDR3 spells CASSPHPGQVNTEAFF. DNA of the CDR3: TGTGCCAGTAGTCCCCACCCGGGACAGGTGAACACTGAAGCTTTCTTT.

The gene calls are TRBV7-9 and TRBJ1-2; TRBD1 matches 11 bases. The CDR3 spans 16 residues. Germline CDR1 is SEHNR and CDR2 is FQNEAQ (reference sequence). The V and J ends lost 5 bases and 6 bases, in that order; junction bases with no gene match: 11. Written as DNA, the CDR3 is TGTGCCAGCAGCCCACGGGACAGGGGGAAAGCGGATGGCTACACCTTC. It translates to CASSPRDRGKADGYTF.

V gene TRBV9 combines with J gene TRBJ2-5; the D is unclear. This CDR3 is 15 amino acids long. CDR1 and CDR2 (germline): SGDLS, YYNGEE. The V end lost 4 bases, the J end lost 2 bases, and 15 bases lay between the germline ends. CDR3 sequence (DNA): TGTGCCAGCAGCAATAGATTGGGCCGACAAGAGACCCAGTACTTC. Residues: CASSNRLGRQETQYF. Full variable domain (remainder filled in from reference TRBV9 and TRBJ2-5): DSGVTQTPKHLITATGQRVTLRCSPRSGDLSVYWYQQSLDQGLQFLIQYYNGEERAKGNILERFSAQQFPDLHSELNLSSLELGDSALYFCASSNRLGRQETQYFGPGTRLLVL.

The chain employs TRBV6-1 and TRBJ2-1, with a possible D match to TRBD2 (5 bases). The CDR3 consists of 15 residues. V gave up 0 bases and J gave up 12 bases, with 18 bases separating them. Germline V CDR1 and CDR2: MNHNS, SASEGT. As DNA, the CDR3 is TGTGCCAGCAGTGAAGCGAGAGGAGCGGCCTCACTGCAGTTCTTC. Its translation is CASSEARGAASLQFF.

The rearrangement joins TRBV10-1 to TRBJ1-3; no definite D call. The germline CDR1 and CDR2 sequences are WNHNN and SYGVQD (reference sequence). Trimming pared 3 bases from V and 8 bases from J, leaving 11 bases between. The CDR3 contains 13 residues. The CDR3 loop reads CASSEKNGDTIYF. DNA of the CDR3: TGCGCCAGCAGTGAAAAAAACGGGGACACCATATATTTT.

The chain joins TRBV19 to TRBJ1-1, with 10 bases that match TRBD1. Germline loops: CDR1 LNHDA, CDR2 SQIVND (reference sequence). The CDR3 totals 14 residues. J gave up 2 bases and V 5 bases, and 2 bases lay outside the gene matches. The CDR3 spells CASSWTGGNTEAFF. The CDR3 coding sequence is TGTGCCAGTAGTTGGACAGGGGGTAACACTGAAGCTTTCTTT.

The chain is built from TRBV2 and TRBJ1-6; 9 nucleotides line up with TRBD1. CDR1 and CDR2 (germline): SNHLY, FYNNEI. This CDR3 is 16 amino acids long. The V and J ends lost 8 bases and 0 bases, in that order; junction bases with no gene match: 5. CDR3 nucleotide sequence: TGTGCCAGCGGACAGGGGAGGAGCTCCTATAATTCACCCCTCCACTTT. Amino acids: CASGQGRSSYNSPLHF. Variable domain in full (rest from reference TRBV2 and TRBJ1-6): EPEVTQTPSHQVTQMGQEVILRCVPISNHLYFYWYRQILGQKVEFLVSFYNNEISEKSEIFDDQFSVERPDGSNFTLKIRSTKLEDSAMYFCASGQGRSSYNSPLHFGNGTRLTVT.

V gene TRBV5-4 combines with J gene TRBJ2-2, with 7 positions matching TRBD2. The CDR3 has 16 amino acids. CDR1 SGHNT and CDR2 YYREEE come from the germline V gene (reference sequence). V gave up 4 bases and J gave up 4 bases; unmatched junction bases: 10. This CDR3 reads CASSPPAGATTGELFF. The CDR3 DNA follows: TGTGCCAGCAGCCCGCCGGCGGGAGCGACCACCGGGGAGCTGTTTTTT.

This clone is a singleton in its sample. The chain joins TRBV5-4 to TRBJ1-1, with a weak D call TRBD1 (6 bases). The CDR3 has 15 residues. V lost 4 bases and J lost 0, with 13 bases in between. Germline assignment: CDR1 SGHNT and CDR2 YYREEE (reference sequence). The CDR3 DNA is TGTGCCAGCAGCGGGGAGGGGGGACTGAACACTGAAGCTTTCTTT. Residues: CASSGEGGLNTEAFF.

CDR3 nucleotides: TGTGCCTGGAGCCCGGGACAGTTAAATGAAAAACTGTTTTTT. Translated, it gives CAWSPGQLNEKLFF. The rearrangement uses TRBV30 and TRBJ1-4; the match to TRBD1 covers 7 bases. The trim removed 3 bases at V and 5 bases at J, leaving 6 bases unmatched. The CDR3 extends over 14 amino acids. Germline V gene lookup returns CDR1 GTSNPN and CDR2 SVGIG (reference sequence).

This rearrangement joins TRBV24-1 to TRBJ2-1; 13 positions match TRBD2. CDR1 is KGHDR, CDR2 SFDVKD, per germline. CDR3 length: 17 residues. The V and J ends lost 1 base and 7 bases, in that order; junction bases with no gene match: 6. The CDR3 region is CATSDFPGTSGMNEQFF. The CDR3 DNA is TGTGCCACCAGTGATTTCCCCGGGACTAGCGGGATGAATGAGCAGTTCTTC.

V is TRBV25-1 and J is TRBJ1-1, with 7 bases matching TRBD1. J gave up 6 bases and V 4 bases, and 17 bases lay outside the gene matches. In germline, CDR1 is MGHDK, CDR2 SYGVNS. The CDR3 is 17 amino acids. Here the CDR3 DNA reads TGTGCCAGCAGTGGAAGAAGGCAGGGGGAAATGTTCTCTGAAGCTTTCTTT. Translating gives CASSGRRQGEMFSEAFF.

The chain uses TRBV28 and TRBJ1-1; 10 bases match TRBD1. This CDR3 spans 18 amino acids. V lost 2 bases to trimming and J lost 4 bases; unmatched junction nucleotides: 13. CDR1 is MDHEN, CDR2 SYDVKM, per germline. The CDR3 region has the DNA TGTGCCAGCAGTTTACGCGGGACAGGGGCCGCCTTGGGCACTGAAGCTTTCTTT. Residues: CASSLRGTGAALGTEAFF.

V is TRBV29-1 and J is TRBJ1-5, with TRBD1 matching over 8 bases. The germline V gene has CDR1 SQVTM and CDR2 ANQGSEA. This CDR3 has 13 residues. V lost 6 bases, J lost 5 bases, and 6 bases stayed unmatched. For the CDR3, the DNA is TGCAGCGTGTTACAGGGGGGACATCAGCCCCAGCATTTT. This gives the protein CSVLQGGHQPQHF.

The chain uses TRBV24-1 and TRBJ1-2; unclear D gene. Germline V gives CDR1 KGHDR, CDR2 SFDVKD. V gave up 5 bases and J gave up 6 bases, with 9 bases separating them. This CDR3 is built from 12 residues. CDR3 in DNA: TGTGCCACCAGTGCTGGGAGGGATGGCTACACCTTC. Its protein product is CATSAGRDGYTF.

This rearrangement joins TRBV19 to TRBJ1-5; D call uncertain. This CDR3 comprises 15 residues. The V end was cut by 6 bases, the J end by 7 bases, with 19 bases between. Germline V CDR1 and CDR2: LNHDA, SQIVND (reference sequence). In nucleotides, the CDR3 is TGTGCCAGTAGGAAGCCGGGAAACCTGGGGCAGCCCCAGCATTTT. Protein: CASRKPGNLGQPQHF.

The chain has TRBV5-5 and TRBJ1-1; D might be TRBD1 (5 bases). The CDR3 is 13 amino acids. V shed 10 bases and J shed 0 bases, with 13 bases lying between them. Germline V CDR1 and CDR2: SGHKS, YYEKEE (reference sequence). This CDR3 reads CASGGDLNTEAFF. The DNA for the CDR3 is TGTGCCTCTGGAGGGGATCTGAACACTGAAGCTTTCTTT.

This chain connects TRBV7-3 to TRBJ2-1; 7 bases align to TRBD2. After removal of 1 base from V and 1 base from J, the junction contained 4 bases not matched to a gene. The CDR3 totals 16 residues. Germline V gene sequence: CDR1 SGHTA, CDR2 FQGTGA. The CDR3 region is CASSLRSGRSYNEQFF. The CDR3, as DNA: TGTGCCAGCAGCTTAAGGTCCGGGAGGTCCTACAATGAGCAGTTCTTC.

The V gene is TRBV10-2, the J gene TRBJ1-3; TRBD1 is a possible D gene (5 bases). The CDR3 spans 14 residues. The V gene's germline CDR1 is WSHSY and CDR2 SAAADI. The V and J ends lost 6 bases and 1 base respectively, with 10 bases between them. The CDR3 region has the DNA TGCGCCAGCAGCGACTCAGGGTCTGGAAACACCATATATTTT. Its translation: CASSDSGSGNTIYF.

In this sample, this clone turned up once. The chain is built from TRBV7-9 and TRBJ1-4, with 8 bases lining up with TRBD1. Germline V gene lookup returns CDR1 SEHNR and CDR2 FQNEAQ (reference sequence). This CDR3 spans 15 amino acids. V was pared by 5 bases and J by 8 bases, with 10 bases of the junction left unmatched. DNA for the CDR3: TGTGCCAGCAGCCCCGGACAGGGAGGATGGGAAAAACTGTTTTTT. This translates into CASSPGQGGWEKLFF. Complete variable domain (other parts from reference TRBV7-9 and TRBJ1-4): DTGVSQNPRHKITKRGQNVTFRCDPISEHNRLYWYRQTLGQGPEFLTYFQNEAQLEKSRLLSDRFSAERPKGSFSTLEIQRTEQGDSAMYLCASSPGQGGWEKLFFGSGTQLSVL.

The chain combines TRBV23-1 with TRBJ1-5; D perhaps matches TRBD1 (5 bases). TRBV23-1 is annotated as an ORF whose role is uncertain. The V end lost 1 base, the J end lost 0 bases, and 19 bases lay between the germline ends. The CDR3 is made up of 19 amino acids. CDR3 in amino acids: CASSQWGRDEPHSNQPQHF. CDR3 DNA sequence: TGCGCCAGCAGTCAATGGGGCAGAGACGAACCCCATAGCAATCAGCCCCAGCATTTT.

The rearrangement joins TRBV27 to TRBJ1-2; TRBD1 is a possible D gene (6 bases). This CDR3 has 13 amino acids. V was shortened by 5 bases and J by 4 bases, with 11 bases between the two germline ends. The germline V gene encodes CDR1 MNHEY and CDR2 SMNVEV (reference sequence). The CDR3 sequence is CASSNTGSYGYTF. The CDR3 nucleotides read TGTGCCAGCAGTAACACAGGGAGCTATGGCTACACCTTC.